The entry below describes one T cell receptor beta chain. This CDR3 is built from 14 residues. The V and J ends lost 0 bases and 7 bases respectively, with 10 bases between them. From germline, CDR1 is MNHNS and CDR2 SASEGT. The record originates from a study of blood T cell repertoires in COVID-19. Looking at the study overall: Researchers got acute and convalescent COVID-19 samples from the United States, Italy and Spain.

Here immunoSEQ multiplex PCR was the method, and the copy in TCRdb shows in-frame clones only, minus some. The table records roughly 150,000 clones, about 85% of them present only once. The material sequenced was peripheral blood. The chain joins TRBV6-1 to TRBJ1-5, with D unclear. This TCR was recovered from a woman in her 70s with acute or convalescent COVID-19. CDR3 sequence (DNA): TGTGCCAGCAGTGAAGCCCATCGGGGACAGCCCCAGCATTTT. This translates into CASSEAHRGQPQHF.